This is a list of T cell receptor beta chains from one sample in a study of CD8 T cells in Susac syndrome. In TCRdb, the immunoSEQ multiplex PCR reads were re-called with MiXCR into one record per CDR3 protein. The sample contains 250,000 to 300,000 distinct CDR3 sequences, approximately 85% of which appear only once. Sequencing was performed on CD8+ T cells from PBMCs. These receptors came from a human donor with multiple sclerosis. The conserved cysteine and the conserved F or W are not part of the CDR3 here. The listing skips clone size in some rows; elsewhere it reads once, few, many or a size class.

j_call clone_size v_call cdr3_length cdr3_aa
TRBJ2-7 few TRBV9 12 ASSVSGKVDEQY
TRBJ1-3 - TRBV7-8 14 ASSLARTGTGNTIY
TRBJ1-1 - TRBV11-2 13 ASSLPWAPNTEAF
TRBJ2-7 - TRBV5-4 13 ASSLFTSGLYEQY
TRBJ2-5 few TRBV7-2 12 ASSFILSDGTQY
TRBJ2-3 - TRBV27 16 ASSNWTSGPSSTDTQY
TRBJ2-7 - TRBV9 12 ASSEGQVAYEQY
TRBJ2-5 - TRBV7-9 12 ASTPGQEQETQY
TRBJ2-5 once TRBV11-1 17 ASSLISVGSPPEQETQY
TRBJ2-1 - TRBV3-1 12 ASSQGLIYNEQF
TRBJ2-1 - TRBV25-1 11 ASGGSMYNEQF
TRBJ2-7 - TRBV21-1 14 ASSKPGGLPNIEQY
TRBJ1-5 - TRBV9 13 ASSVGGGLYQPQH
TRBJ2-1 once TRBV7-2 11 ASSYGAPNEQF
TRBJ2-3 - TRBV7-9 14 ASSSSGGEGTDTQY
TRBJ2-7 once TRBV4-3 12 ASSPGTGLPEQY
TRBJ2-3 - TRBV6-1 13 ASSLLAGASDTQY
TRBJ2-7 - TRBV6-2/TRBV6-3 9 ASTPGGEQY
TRBJ1-4 - TRBV7-2 13 ASGTALGANEKLF
TRBJ2-1 - TRBV2 13 ASSEAVAGCNEQF
TRBJ2-1 - TRBV20-1 9 SASQVNEQF
TRBJ2-5 - TRBV12-5 13 ASVLATGEDETQY
TRBJ2-1 - TRBV3-1 15 AGRGLAGEGAYNEQF
TRBJ2-5 - TRBV25-1 12 ASSEGTEQETQY
TRBJ2-2 - TRBV5-6 14 ASSFEARPNTGELF
TRBJ2-1 once TRBV6-1 8 ASSVDEQF
TRBJ1-4 - TRBV2 13 ASRADRATNEKLF
TRBJ1-1 - TRBV18 13 ASSPPGGPGTEAF
TRBJ1-1 - TRBV30 11 AWSRTGDTEAF
TRBJ2-2 once TRBV28 13 ASSWGLGTTGELF
TRBJ2-7 few TRBV4-1 13 ASSPTGTGGGEQY
TRBJ2-1 once TRBV7-6 13 ASSLGQIYYNEQF
TRBJ2-7 - TRBV4-1 14 ASSQDRASGAYEQY
TRBJ2-5 few TRBV12-3/TRBV12-4 11 ASSSAGQETQY
TRBJ2-4 - TRBV30 13 AWSEPGLAKNIQY
TRBJ2-7 - TRBV7-9 13 ASSFPLQGFDEQY
TRBJ2-3 - TRBV4-1 14 ASSQVVGMPTDTQY
TRBJ2-5 - TRBV10-3 14 AISESAAARQETQY
TRBJ2-1 - TRBV9 13 ASSPNRQTYNEQF
TRBJ1-2 - TRBV11-1 19 ASSLPLAVETGDRVNYGYT
TRBJ1-1 - TRBV6-5 12 ASSPRGGAREAF
TRBJ1-4 once TRBV12-3/TRBV12-4 12 ASRPGQSNEKLF
TRBJ1-2 many TRBV7-9 13 ASSTRGQGNYGYT
TRBJ2-7 - TRBV19 13 ASSLGLAEYYEQY
TRBJ2-2 - TRBV27 13 ASSLSGVATGELF
TRBJ1-2 - TRBV4-3 13 ASSRLTGIADGYT
TRBJ1-1 - TRBV29-1 12 SVDIGVIDTEAF
TRBJ2-2 - TRBV7-9 13 ASSLVVSKDGELF
TRBJ1-2 - TRBV25-1 10 ASSDEGYGYT
TRBJ2-1 - TRBV27 16 ASSVGLAGLSSYNEQF
TRBJ2-5 - TRBV29-1 12 SVEDRGPGGAQY